This is a list of T cell receptor beta chains from one sample in a study of shared T cell receptors in the human thymus. Sequencing was performed with immunoSEQ multiplex PCR; in TCRdb, only in-frame clones are kept and a portion is missing. The sample consists of about 380,000 clones, 95% of them appearing once. The sequencing sample was made of thymocytes. These receptors were obtained from a human donor. The CDR3 runs from the conserved cysteine through the conserved F or W. D genes are given only for firm matches. Rows give clone size only sometimes, using once, few, many, or a class for an expanded clone.

>TRBJ2-7|NA|TRBV9|NA
TGTGCCAGCAGCGTAGATGAGGTCCACGAGCAGTACTTC
CASSVDEVHEQYF
>TRBJ2-4|once|TRBV19|NA
TGTGCCAGTAGCCGGGAGAGGGTGACAGCCAAAAACATTCAGTACTTC
CASSRERVTAKNIQYF
>TRBJ1-4|NA|TRBV5-1|NA
TGCGCCAGCTGCGATGGGGCAGCAACTAATGAAAAACTGTTTTTT
CASCDGAATNEKLFF
>TRBJ1-5|NA|TRBV19|TRBD1
TGTGCCAGTACCGGGACAGACTCTTACAATCAGCCCCAGCATTTT
CASTGTDSYNQPQHF
>TRBJ2-3|NA|TRBV6-6|NA
TGTGCCAGCAGTCAACGGGACCCACCAGATACGCAGTATTTT
CASSQRDPPDTQYF
>TRBJ2-1|NA|TRBV6-1|NA
TGTGCCAGCAACCGAGCTAGCCCCCAGTATGAGCAGTTCTTC
CASNRASPQYEQFF
>TRBJ1-2|NA|TRBV2|NA
TGTGCCAGCAACCCGGGAAGGGGCTACACCTTC
CASNPGRGYTF
>TRBJ2-3|NA|TRBV18|NA
TGTGCCAGCTCACCCGGATTGGAGCCCCGGGGCAGTCTCACAGATACGCAGTATTTT
CASSPGLEPRGSLTDTQYF
>TRBJ2-7|NA|TRBV2|NA
TGTGCCAGCAAGGGAGGCGCTGGCAGAGTCTACGAGCAGTACTTC
CASKGGAGRVYEQYF
>TRBJ2-1|NA|TRBV5-1|TRBD2
TGCGCCAGCAGCCTCCGGACTAGCGGGAAGCTTTACAATGAGCAGTTCTTC
CASSLRTSGKLYNEQFF
>TRBJ1-4|NA|TRBV7-2|TRBD1
TGTGCCAGCAGCTTAGCCGGGACAGGAAAAGGGGAAAAACTGTTTTTT
CASSLAGTGKGEKLFF
>TRBJ1-2|NA|TRBV7-6|NA
TGTGCCAGCAGCTTAGTTTTTTGGGTTATCCTAGGCGGCTACACCTTC
CASSLVFWVILGGYTF
>TRBJ2-2|NA|TRBV28|NA
TGTGCCAGCAGTATCGAGGGTGCGGGGACCGGGGAGCTGTTTTTT
CASSIEGAGTGELFF
>TRBJ2-1|NA|TRBV11-3|TRBD2
TGTGCCAGCACCGCGTCCCGGGGGGAGAGGCGGGAGTGGAACAATGAGCAGTTCTTC
CASTASRGERREWNNEQFF